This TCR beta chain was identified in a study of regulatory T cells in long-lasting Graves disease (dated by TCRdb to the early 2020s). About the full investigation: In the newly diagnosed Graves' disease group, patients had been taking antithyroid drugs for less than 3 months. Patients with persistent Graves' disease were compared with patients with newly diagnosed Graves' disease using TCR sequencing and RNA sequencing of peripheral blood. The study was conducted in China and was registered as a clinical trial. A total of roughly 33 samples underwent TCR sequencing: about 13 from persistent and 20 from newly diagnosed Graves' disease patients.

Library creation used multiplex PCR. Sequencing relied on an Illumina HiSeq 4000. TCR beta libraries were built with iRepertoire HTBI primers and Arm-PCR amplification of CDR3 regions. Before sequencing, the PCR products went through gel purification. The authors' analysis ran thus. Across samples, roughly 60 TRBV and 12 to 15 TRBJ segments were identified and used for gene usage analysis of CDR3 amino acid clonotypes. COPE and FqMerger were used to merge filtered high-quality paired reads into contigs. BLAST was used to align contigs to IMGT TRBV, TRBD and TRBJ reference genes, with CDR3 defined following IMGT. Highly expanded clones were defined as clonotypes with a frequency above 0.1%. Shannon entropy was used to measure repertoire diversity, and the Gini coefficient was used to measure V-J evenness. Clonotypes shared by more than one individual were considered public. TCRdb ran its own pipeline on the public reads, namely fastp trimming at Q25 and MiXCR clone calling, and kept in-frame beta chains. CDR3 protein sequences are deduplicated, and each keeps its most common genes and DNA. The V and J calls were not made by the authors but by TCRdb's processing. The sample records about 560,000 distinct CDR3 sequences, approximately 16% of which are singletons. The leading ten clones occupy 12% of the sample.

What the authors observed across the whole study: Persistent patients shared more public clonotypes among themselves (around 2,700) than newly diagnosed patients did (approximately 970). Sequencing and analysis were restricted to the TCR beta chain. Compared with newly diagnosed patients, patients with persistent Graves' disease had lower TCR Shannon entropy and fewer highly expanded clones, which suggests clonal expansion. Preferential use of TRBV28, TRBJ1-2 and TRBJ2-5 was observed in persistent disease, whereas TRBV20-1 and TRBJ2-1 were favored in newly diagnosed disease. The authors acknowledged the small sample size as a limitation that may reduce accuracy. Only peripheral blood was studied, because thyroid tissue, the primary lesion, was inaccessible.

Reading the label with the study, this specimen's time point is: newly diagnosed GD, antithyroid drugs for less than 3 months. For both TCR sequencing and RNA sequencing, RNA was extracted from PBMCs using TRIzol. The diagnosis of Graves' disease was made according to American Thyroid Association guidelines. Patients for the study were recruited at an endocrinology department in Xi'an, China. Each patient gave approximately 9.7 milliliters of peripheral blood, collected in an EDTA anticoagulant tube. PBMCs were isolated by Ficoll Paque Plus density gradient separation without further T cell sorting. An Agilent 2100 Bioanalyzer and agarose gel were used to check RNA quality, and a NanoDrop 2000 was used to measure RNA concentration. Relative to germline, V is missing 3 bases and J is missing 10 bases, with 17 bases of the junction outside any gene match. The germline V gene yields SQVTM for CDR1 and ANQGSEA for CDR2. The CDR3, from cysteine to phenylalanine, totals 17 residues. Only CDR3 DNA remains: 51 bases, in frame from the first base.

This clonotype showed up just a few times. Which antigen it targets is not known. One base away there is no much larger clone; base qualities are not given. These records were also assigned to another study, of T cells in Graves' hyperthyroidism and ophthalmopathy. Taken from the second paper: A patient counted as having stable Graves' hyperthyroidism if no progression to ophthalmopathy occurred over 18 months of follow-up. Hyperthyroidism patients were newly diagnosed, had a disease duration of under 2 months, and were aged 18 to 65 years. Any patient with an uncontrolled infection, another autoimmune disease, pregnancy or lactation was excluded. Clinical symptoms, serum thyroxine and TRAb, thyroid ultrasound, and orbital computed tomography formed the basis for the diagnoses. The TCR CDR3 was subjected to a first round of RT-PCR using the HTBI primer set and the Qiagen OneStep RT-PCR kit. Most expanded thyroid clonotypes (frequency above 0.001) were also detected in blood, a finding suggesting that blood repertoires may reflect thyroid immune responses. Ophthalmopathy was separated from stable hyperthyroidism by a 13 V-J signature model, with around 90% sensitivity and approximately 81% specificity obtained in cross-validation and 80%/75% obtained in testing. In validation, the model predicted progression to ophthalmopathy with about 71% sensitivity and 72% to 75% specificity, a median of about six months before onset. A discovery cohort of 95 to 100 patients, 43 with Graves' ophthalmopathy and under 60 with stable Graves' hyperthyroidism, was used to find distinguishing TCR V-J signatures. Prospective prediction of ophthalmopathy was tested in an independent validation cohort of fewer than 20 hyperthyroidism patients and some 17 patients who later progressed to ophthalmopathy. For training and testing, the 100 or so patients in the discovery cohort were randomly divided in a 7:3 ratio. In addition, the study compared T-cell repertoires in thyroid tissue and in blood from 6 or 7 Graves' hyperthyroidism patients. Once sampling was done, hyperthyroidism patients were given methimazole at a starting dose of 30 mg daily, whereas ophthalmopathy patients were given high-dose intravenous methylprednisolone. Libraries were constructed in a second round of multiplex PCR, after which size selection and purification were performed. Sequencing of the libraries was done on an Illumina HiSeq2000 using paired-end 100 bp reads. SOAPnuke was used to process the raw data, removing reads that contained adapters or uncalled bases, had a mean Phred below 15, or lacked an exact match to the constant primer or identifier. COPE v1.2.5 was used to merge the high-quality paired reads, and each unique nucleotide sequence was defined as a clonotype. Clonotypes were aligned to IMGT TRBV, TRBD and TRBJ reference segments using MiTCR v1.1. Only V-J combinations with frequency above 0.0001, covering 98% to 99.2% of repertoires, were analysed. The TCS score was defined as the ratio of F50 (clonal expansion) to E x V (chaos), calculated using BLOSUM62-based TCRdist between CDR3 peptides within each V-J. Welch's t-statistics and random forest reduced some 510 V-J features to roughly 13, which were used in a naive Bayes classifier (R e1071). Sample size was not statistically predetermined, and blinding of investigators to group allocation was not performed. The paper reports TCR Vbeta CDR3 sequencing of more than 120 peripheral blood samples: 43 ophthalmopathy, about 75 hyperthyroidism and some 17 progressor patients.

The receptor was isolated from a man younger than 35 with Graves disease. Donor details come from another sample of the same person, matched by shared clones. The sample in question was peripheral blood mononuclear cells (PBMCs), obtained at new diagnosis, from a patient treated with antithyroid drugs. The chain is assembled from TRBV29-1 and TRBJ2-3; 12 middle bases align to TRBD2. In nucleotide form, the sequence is TGCAGCGTTGATAGTGATTCCCTGACTAGCGGGAGATTTCCGCAGTATTTT. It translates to CSVDSDSLTSGRFPQYF.